A selection of T cell receptor beta chains follows, all from one sample in a study of cytomegalovirus exposure and HLA in healthy donors. Sequencing used immunoSEQ multiplex PCR; TCRdb keeps in-frame clones, though not all of them. The sample has some 80,000 clones, less than 80% seen once. Sequences were obtained from PBMCs. The receptors were gathered from a human donor in good health. Each CDR3 is given with its conserved first and last residue. The D gene is left open where the match is weak. Only some rows state a clone size, as once, few, many or a class for expanded clones.

TRBV5-4	NA	TRBJ2-3	NA	TGTGCCAGCAGCTTGGCCAAACTAGTGGGGAGCCAATTAGATACGCAGTATTTT	CASSLAKLVGSQLDTQYF
TRBV30	NA	TRBJ1-2	NA	TGTGCCTGGAGTGTGTCGAGGAATAGAAGAGGCTACACCTTC	CAWSVSRNRRGYTF
TRBV19	TRBD1	TRBJ1-5	medium-sized	TGTGCCAGTAGGGCGGGGACAGGGGGCAATCAGCCCCAGCATTTT	CASRAGTGGNQPQHF
TRBV4-2	TRBD2	TRBJ2-1	few	TGTGCCAGCAGCCAAGAAAGGACTAGCGCCCGGGGGTTCTTC	CASSQERTSARGFF
TRBV27	TRBD1	TRBJ1-1	NA	TGTGCCAGCAGTAGGACAGGGGGATTGAACACTGAAGCTTTCTTT	CASSRTGGLNTEAFF
TRBV13	TRBD2	TRBJ2-7	NA	TGTGCCAGCAGCTGGGGACTAGCGGGGGACTACGAGCAGTACTTC	CASSWGLAGDYEQYF
TRBV5-5	NA	TRBJ2-7	few	TGTGCCAGCAGCCCTTATTCCTACGAGCAGTACTTC	CASSPYSYEQYF
TRBV2	NA	TRBJ1-2	NA	TGTGCCAGCAGTGAAGAGGGGAACTATGGCTACACCTTC	CASSEEGNYGYTF
TRBV18	TRBD1	TRBJ2-7	NA	TGTGCCAGCTCAGCCGGGACAGGGGTCTTTGGGTCCTACGAGCAGTACTTC	CASSAGTGVFGSYEQYF
TRBV5-1	NA	TRBJ1-2	NA	TGCGCCAGCAGCTGGCTGACTCAGGGAACCCCCGATGGCTACACCTTC	CASSWLTQGTPDGYTF
TRBV6-5	NA	TRBJ2-1	NA	TGTGCCAGCAGCGAACGCGGCAGTGGGTACAATGAGCAGTTCTTC	CASSERGSGYNEQFF
TRBV19	NA	TRBJ2-7	few	TGTGCCAGTAGTATAGGCCCCCGGGCAGGGGTGGGCGAGCAGTACTTC	CASSIGPRAGVGEQYF
TRBV6-1	TRBD1	TRBJ1-2	NA	TGTGCCAGCAGTGAAATCGGGACAGGGTTTATTACAAGGGAGGACTATGGCTACACCTTC	CASSEIGTGFITREDYGYTF
TRBV2	TRBD1	TRBJ1-1	NA	TGTGCCAGCACACGAGACAGGGCGAACACTGAAGCTTTCTTT	CASTRDRANTEAFF
TRBV19	TRBD1	TRBJ1-4	NA	TGTGCCAGTAGCCCGGGACAGGGGGCCGTCGGCGATGAAAAACTGTTTTTT	CASSPGQGAVGDEKLFF
TRBV5-1	NA	TRBJ2-7	NA	TGCGCCAGCAGCTCGAGCTCGGGGTCCTACGAGCAGTACTTC	CASSSSSGSYEQYF
TRBV29-1	TRBD1	TRBJ1-2	NA	TGCAGCGTGAGGGGGTCTAACAGGGGGCCGGGAGATGGCTACACCTTC	CSVRGSNRGPGDGYTF
TRBV2	TRBD1	TRBJ2-7	NA	TGTGCCAGCAGTAAACAGGGGGTCTCCTACGAGCAGTACTTC	CASSKQGVSYEQYF
TRBV5-4	TRBD2	TRBJ2-7	NA	TGTGCCAGCAGCACGGGACTATACGAGCAGTACTTC	CASSTGLYEQYF
TRBV5-1	NA	TRBJ2-1	NA	TGCGCCAGCAGCTTGGAACAGAGCTCCTACAATGAGCAGTTCTTC	CASSLEQSSYNEQFF